The rows below give T cell receptor beta chains drawn from one sample of a study of CD8+CD57+ T cells in acquired aplastic anemia. Using its own MiXCR run on the reads, TCRdb lists one record per CDR3 protein. The sample shows around 79,000 distinct CDR3 sequences, about 70% of them seen only once. Sequencing was done on a sample of sorted CD4+, CD8+, or CD8+CD57+ T cells (not recorded which) from PBMCs. These receptors came from a human donor with aplastic anemia. Both conserved end residues are part of each CDR3. D genes are given only for firm matches. Some rows have no size entry. The others give once, few or many, or a class for an expanded clone.

CDR3 DNA: TGTGCCAGCAGCAGGGACAGACAAGAGACCCAGTACTTC
CDR3 protein: CASSRDRQETQYF
D gene: TRBD1
clone size: few
V gene: TRBV7-3
J gene: TRBJ2-5

CDR3 DNA: TGTGCCAGCAGCCAAGGGTGGACAGCGGGAGGTCGAGATACGCAGTATTTT
CDR3 protein: CASSQGWTAGGRDTQYF
D gene: TRBD2
clone size: -
V gene: TRBV3-1
J gene: TRBJ2-3

CDR3 DNA: TGTGCCAGCAGCTTAGGCAGCTTCCCAGATACGCAGTATTTT
CDR3 protein: CASSLGSFPDTQYF
D gene: -
clone size: -
V gene: TRBV7-3
J gene: TRBJ2-3

CDR3 DNA: TGTGCCAGCAGCTTGGACAACATCGTCTCGTCGGAGCAGTTCTTC
CDR3 protein: CASSLDNIVSSEQFF
D gene: -
clone size: -
V gene: TRBV5-5
J gene: TRBJ2-1

CDR3 DNA: TGTGCCACCAGCAGAGATCGCGGGCAGGGTCAGGGCGAGCAGTACTTC
CDR3 protein: CATSRDRGQGQGEQYF
D gene: -
clone size: -
V gene: TRBV15
J gene: TRBJ2-7

CDR3 DNA: TGTGCCAGCAGCCAACAGGGGGTGTACGAGCAGTACTTC
CDR3 protein: CASSQQGVYEQYF
D gene: TRBD1
clone size: -
V gene: TRBV7-2
J gene: TRBJ2-7

CDR3 DNA: TGTGCCAGCAGCGGGACCGCTAACTATGGCTACACCTTC
CDR3 protein: CASSGTANYGYTF
D gene: -
clone size: -
V gene: TRBV2
J gene: TRBJ1-2

CDR3 DNA: TGTGCCAGCAGCTTACAGGGGCAGGGAACCGGGGAGCTGTTTTTT
CDR3 protein: CASSLQGQGTGELFF
D gene: -
clone size: once
V gene: TRBV7-9
J gene: TRBJ2-2

CDR3 DNA: TGCAGTGCTAGACCGGACAGGAATCAGCCCCAGCATTTT
CDR3 protein: CSARPDRNQPQHF
D gene: TRBD1
clone size: -
V gene: TRBV20-1
J gene: TRBJ1-5

CDR3 DNA: TGTGCCAGCAGCCTTGGACAGTTTGGAAACACCATATATTTT
CDR3 protein: CASSLGQFGNTIYF
D gene: -
clone size: -
V gene: TRBV7-8
J gene: TRBJ1-3

CDR3 DNA: TGTGCCAGCAGCCAAAGCCTATCCGCGGTCTACGAGCAGTACTTC
CDR3 protein: CASSQSLSAVYEQYF
D gene: -
clone size: -
V gene: TRBV7-8
J gene: TRBJ2-7

CDR3 DNA: TGTGCCAGCAGTTTAGGAGGGATCTACGAGCAGTACTTC
CDR3 protein: CASSLGGIYEQYF
D gene: -
clone size: many
V gene: TRBV12-3/TRBV12-4
J gene: TRBJ2-7

CDR3 DNA: TGTGCCAGCAGCCTAGGGGTTCCGGGGCGTCGAGAGACCCAGTACTTC
CDR3 protein: CASSLGVPGRRETQYF
D gene: -
clone size: -
V gene: TRBV7-9
J gene: TRBJ2-5

CDR3 DNA: TGTGCCAGTAGTTCCATGGGGACTAACTATGGCTACACCTTC
CDR3 protein: CASSSMGTNYGYTF
D gene: -
clone size: -
V gene: TRBV19
J gene: TRBJ1-2

CDR3 DNA: TGCGCCAGCAGTGCTTCGAAAGCGGGAGGGCCGGAACAGTACTTC
CDR3 protein: CASSASKAGGPEQYF
D gene: TRBD2
clone size: few
V gene: TRBV10-2
J gene: TRBJ2-7

CDR3 DNA: TGTGCCAGCACTGGGGGGCTGAATGAGCAGTTCTTC
CDR3 protein: CASTGGLNEQFF
D gene: -
clone size: -
V gene: TRBV2
J gene: TRBJ2-1

CDR3 DNA: TGTGCCAGCAGCCAAGATCCCGTAAGCGGCAACACCGGGGAGCTGTTTTTT
CDR3 protein: CASSQDPVSGNTGELFF
D gene: -
clone size: -
V gene: TRBV3-1
J gene: TRBJ2-2

CDR3 DNA: TGTGCCAGCAGCTCCGGCAGACACTCGAATTCACCCCTCCACTTT
CDR3 protein: CASSSGRHSNSPLHF
D gene: -
clone size: -
V gene: TRBV5-5
J gene: TRBJ1-6

CDR3 DNA: TGTGCCAGTAGTCAGAGGGGGTGGAACACTGAAGCTTTCTTT
CDR3 protein: CASSQRGWNTEAFF
D gene: -
clone size: -
V gene: TRBV19
J gene: TRBJ1-1

CDR3 DNA: TGTGCCGCCGAGAGTGGGGCAACAGATACGCAGTGTTTT
CDR3 protein: CAAESGATDTQCF
D gene: -
clone size: -
V gene: TRBV24-1
J gene: TRBJ2-3

CDR3 DNA: TGTGCCACCAGCAGAGATGCTAACACTGAAGCTTTCTTT
CDR3 protein: CATSRDANTEAFF
D gene: -
clone size: few
V gene: TRBV15
J gene: TRBJ1-1

CDR3 DNA: TGCGCCAGCAGCTTGGGACTAGCGGGGGCCTACACAGATACGCAGTACTTT
CDR3 protein: CASSLGLAGAYTDTQYF
D gene: TRBD2
clone size: -
V gene: TRBV5-1
J gene: TRBJ2-3

CDR3 DNA: TGTGCCAGCAGCGACTACTCATCACAATGGTCGGTCCTAGGCTTT
CDR3 protein: CASSDYSSQWSVLGF
D gene: -
clone size: -
V gene: TRBV6-1
J gene: TRBJ1-6

CDR3 DNA: TGTGCCACCAGATACAGGGGGACAATGGACAATGAGCAGTTCTTC
CDR3 protein: CATRYRGTMDNEQFF
D gene: TRBD1
clone size: -
V gene: TRBV15
J gene: TRBJ2-1

CDR3 DNA: TGTGCCAGCAGTGCACAGGGAACTCATAATGAAAAACTGTTTTTT
CDR3 protein: CASSAQGTHNEKLFF
D gene: -
clone size: -
V gene: TRBV2
J gene: TRBJ1-4

CDR3 DNA: TGTGCCGTTACAGTGAGCTCCTACGAGCAGTACTTC
CDR3 protein: CAVTVSSYEQYF
D gene: -
clone size: -
V gene: TRBV10-3
J gene: TRBJ2-7

CDR3 DNA: TGTGCAAATCGCCCCCCCCTGAACACCGGGGAGCTGTTTTTT
CDR3 protein: CANRPPLNTGELFF
D gene: -
clone size: -
V gene: TRBV7-9
J gene: TRBJ2-2

CDR3 DNA: TGTGCCAGCAGCTTCCGGGAGGAGGGAGCTTTCTTT
CDR3 protein: CASSFREEGAFF
D gene: -
clone size: -
V gene: TRBV7-9
J gene: TRBJ1-1

CDR3 DNA: TGTGCCACCAGGGGGGACGGCCAAGAGACCCAGTACTTC
CDR3 protein: CATRGDGQETQYF
D gene: -
clone size: few
V gene: TRBV24-1
J gene: TRBJ2-5

CDR3 DNA: TGTGCCATCAGTGAGTCGACAGAACATACGCAGTATTTT
CDR3 protein: CAISESTEHTQYF
D gene: -
clone size: -
V gene: TRBV10-3
J gene: TRBJ2-3

CDR3 DNA: TGTGCCAGCAGCCTCGGGACTACCAGCTCCTACGAGCAGTACTTC
CDR3 protein: CASSLGTTSSYEQYF
D gene: TRBD2
clone size: -
V gene: TRBV7-9
J gene: TRBJ2-7

CDR3 DNA: TGTGCCAGCAGCTTTGGGACTGAAGCTTTCTTT
CDR3 protein: CASSFGTEAFF
D gene: -
clone size: -
V gene: TRBV7-9
J gene: TRBJ1-1

CDR3 DNA: TGTGCCAGCAGCCAAGAGGGGGACAGGGTGGATGAGCAGTTCTTC
CDR3 protein: CASSQEGDRVDEQFF
D gene: TRBD1
clone size: -
V gene: TRBV3-1
J gene: TRBJ2-1

CDR3 DNA: TGTGCCAGCAGTCCTTACACAGATACGCAGTATTTT
CDR3 protein: CASSPYTDTQYF
D gene: -
clone size: -
V gene: TRBV7-9
J gene: TRBJ2-3

CDR3 DNA: TGCAGAGCCGTGGGACAGGGAGTAAATGAGCAGTTCTTC
CDR3 protein: CRAVGQGVNEQFF
D gene: TRBD1
clone size: -
V gene: TRBV20-1
J gene: TRBJ2-1

CDR3 DNA: TGTGCCAGCAGCGGCCGAGTTGAGGGTAGGACTGAAGCTTTCTTT
CDR3 protein: CASSGRVEGRTEAFF
D gene: -
clone size: once
V gene: TRBV4-2
J gene: TRBJ1-1

CDR3 DNA: TGCAGCGTATCGGACAGGGAGAATGAAAAACTGTTTTTT
CDR3 protein: CSVSDRENEKLFF
D gene: TRBD1
clone size: many
V gene: TRBV29-1
J gene: TRBJ1-4

CDR3 DNA: TGCAGCGTTGATGCAGGGGTAAATGAGCAGTTCTTC
CDR3 protein: CSVDAGVNEQFF
D gene: -
clone size: -
V gene: TRBV29-1
J gene: TRBJ2-1

CDR3 DNA: TGTGCCATCACCGAGTCGGGGTCTAGCACAGATACGCAGTATTTT
CDR3 protein: CAITESGSSTDTQYF
D gene: -
clone size: few
V gene: TRBV10-3
J gene: TRBJ2-3

CDR3 DNA: TGTGCCAGCAGCAAAGGCGATATTACAGGTGGCTATGGCTACACCTTC
CDR3 protein: CASSKGDITGGYGYTF
D gene: -
clone size: few
V gene: TRBV7-8
J gene: TRBJ1-2

CDR3 DNA: TGTGCCAGCAGCTCTCTAGGCAATGAGCAGTTCTTC
CDR3 protein: CASSSLGNEQFF
D gene: -
clone size: few
V gene: TRBV7-3
J gene: TRBJ2-1

CDR3 DNA: TGCAGTGCTAGAGAAGGGGCAGCTGAAGAGACCCAGTACTTC
CDR3 protein: CSAREGAAEETQYF
D gene: -
clone size: -
V gene: TRBV20-1
J gene: TRBJ2-5

CDR3 DNA: TGTGCCAGCAGCTTCCCCGGACAGGGGACGGAGACCCAGTACTTC
CDR3 protein: CASSFPGQGTETQYF
D gene: TRBD1
clone size: -
V gene: TRBV7-9
J gene: TRBJ2-5

CDR3 DNA: TGCAGTGCTAGTGGGCAGTCCACAGATACGCAGTATTTT
CDR3 protein: CSASGQSTDTQYF
D gene: -
clone size: -
V gene: TRBV20-1
J gene: TRBJ2-3

CDR3 DNA: TGTGCCAGCAGTTTAAGCGGGAGGAACTACGAGCAGTACTTC
CDR3 protein: CASSLSGRNYEQYF
D gene: TRBD2
clone size: many
V gene: TRBV12-3/TRBV12-4
J gene: TRBJ2-7

CDR3 DNA: TGTGCCAGTAACCGGGACAATGCCTACGAGCAGTACTTC
CDR3 protein: CASNRDNAYEQYF
D gene: -
clone size: many
V gene: TRBV6-1
J gene: TRBJ2-7

CDR3 DNA: TGTGCCAGCCTGGGGGGTCTCTACGAGCAGTACTTC
CDR3 protein: CASLGGLYEQYF
D gene: -
clone size: -
V gene: TRBV2
J gene: TRBJ2-7

CDR3 DNA: TGTGCCAGCAGAGTAATAGCAACCTACAATGAGCAGTACTTC
CDR3 protein: CASRVIATYNEQYF
D gene: -
clone size: once
V gene: TRBV27
J gene: TRBJ2-5

CDR3 DNA: TGCGCCAGGAGCATGGGACAGGGGGTGAATACGCAGTATTTT
CDR3 protein: CARSMGQGVNTQYF
D gene: TRBD1
clone size: -
V gene: TRBV5-1
J gene: TRBJ2-3

CDR3 DNA: TGTGCCAGCAGCCAAGCCAGGGGAAGTGAAGCTTTCTTT
CDR3 protein: CASSQARGSEAFF
D gene: -
clone size: many
V gene: TRBV4-2
J gene: TRBJ1-1

CDR3 DNA: TGTGCCAGCAGCCCGCCTGGACTAGCGGGAGACAATGAGCAGTTCTTC
CDR3 protein: CASSPPGLAGDNEQFF
D gene: TRBD2
clone size: -
V gene: TRBV11-1
J gene: TRBJ2-1

CDR3 DNA: TGTGCCAGCAGCGTAGCGCCAGGGTCAGCAGATACGCAGTATTTT
CDR3 protein: CASSVAPGSADTQYF
D gene: -
clone size: once
V gene: TRBV9
J gene: TRBJ2-3

CDR3 DNA: TGTGCCAGCAGCTTAGAGCAGGGTGGCTACGAGCAGTACTTC
CDR3 protein: CASSLEQGGYEQYF
D gene: -
clone size: -
V gene: TRBV11-2
J gene: TRBJ2-7

CDR3 DNA: TGTGCCAGCAGTTATAGCGAGCGGGGGGATGGCTACACCTTC
CDR3 protein: CASSYSERGDGYTF
D gene: -
clone size: -
V gene: TRBV6-5
J gene: TRBJ1-2

CDR3 DNA: TGTGCCAGCAAAATCGAGCCGGACTCCTACGAGCAGTACTTC
CDR3 protein: CASKIEPDSYEQYF
D gene: -
clone size: -
V gene: TRBV2
J gene: TRBJ2-7

CDR3 DNA: TGTGCCAGCAGTGAACAGGGCTCTGGAAACACCATATATTTT
CDR3 protein: CASSEQGSGNTIYF
D gene: -
clone size: -
V gene: TRBV2
J gene: TRBJ1-3